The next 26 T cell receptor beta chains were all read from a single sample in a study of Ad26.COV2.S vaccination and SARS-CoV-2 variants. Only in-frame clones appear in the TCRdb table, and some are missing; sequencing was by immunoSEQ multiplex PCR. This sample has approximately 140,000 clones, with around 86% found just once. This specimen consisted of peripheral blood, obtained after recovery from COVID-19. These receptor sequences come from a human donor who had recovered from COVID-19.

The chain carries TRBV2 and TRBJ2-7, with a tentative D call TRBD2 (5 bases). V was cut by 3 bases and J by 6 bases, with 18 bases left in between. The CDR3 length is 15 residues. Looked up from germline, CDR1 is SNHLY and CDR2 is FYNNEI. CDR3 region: CASSEVWGAGREQYF. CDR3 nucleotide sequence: TGTGCCAGCAGTGAGGTCTGGGGAGCTGGGCGCGAGCAGTACTTC.

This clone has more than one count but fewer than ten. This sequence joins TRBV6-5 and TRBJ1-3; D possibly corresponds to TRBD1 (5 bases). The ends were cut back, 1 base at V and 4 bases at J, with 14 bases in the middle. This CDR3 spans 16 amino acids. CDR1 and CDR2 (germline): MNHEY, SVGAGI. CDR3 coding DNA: TGTGCCAGCAGTTACTACGACAAGGGACCCGGAAACACCATATATTTT. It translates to CASSYYDKGPGNTIYF.

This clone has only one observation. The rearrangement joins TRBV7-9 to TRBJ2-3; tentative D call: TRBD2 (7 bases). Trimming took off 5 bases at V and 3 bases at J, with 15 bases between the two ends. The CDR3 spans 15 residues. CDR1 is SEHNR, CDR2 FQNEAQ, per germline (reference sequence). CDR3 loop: CASSPGGAWTDTQYF. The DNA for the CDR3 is TGTGCCAGCAGCCCTGGGGGGGCATGGACAGATACGCAGTATTTT. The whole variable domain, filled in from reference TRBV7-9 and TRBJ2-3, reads DTGVSQNPRHKITKRGQNVTFRCDPISEHNRLYWYRQTLGQGPEFLTYFQNEAQLEKSRLLSDRFSAERPKGSFSTLEIQRTEQGDSAMYLCASSPGGAWTDTQYFGPGTRLTVL.

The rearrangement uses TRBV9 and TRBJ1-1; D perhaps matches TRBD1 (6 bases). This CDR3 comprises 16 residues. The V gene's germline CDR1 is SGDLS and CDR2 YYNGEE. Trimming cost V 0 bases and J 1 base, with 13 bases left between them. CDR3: CASSVASGDGNTEAFF. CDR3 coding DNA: TGTGCCAGCAGCGTAGCATCAGGGGATGGGAACACTGAAGCTTTCTTT.

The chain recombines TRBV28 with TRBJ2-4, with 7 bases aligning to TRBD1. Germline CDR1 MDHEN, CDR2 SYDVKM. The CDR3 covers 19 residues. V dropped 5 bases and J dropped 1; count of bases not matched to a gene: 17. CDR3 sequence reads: CASSRPGQSFFRAKNIQYF. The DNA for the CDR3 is TGTGCCAGCAGTCGCCCGGGACAGTCTTTTTTTCGGGCCAAAAACATTCAGTACTTC. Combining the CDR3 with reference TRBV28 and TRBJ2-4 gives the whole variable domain DVKVTQSSRYLVKRTGEKVFLECVQDMDHENMFWYRQDPGLGLRLIYFSYDVKMKEKGDIPEGYSVSREKKERFSLILESASTNQTSMYLCASSRPGQSFFRAKNIQYFGAGTRLSVL.

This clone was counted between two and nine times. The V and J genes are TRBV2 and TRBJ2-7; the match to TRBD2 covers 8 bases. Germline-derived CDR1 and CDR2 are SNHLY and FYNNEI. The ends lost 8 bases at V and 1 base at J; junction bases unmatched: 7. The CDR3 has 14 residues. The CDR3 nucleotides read TGTGCCAGCGGGCGACTAGCGAGTTCCTACGAGCAGTACTTC. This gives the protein CASGRLASSYEQYF.

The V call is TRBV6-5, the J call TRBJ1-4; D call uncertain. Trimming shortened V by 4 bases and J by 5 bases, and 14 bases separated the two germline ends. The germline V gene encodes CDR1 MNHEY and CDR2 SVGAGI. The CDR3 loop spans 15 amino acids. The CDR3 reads CASSSPGLGNEKLFF. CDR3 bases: TGTGCCAGCAGTTCTCCGGGCCTCGGGAATGAAAAACTGTTTTTT.

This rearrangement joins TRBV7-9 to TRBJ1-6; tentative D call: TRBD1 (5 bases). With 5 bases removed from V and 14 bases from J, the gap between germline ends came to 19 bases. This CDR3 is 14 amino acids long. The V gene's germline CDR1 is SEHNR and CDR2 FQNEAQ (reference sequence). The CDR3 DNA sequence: TGTGCCAGCAGCACCGGGGCCGCTGGGGAGGCCCTCCACTTT. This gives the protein CASSTGAAGEALHF.

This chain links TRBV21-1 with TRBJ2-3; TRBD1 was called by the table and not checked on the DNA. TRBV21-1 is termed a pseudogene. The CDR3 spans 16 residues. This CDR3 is CASSKGRDRATDTQYF. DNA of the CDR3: TGTGCCAGCAGCAAAGGGAGGGACAGGGCAACAGATACGCAGTATTTT.

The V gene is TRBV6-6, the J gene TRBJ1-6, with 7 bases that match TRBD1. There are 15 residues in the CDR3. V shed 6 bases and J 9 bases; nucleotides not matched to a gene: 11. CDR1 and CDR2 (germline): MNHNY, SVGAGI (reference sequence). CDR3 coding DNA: TGTGCCAGCAGACACCAGACAGGGTCTTCTTCACCCCTCCACTTT. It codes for CASRHQTGSSSPLHF.

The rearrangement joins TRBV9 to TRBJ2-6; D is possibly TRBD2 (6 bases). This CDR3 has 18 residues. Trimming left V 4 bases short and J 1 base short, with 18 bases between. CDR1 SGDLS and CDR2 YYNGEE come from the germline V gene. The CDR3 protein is CASSPATWGESGANVLTF. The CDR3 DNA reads TGTGCCAGCAGCCCAGCTACCTGGGGGGAGTCTGGGGCCAACGTCCTGACTTTC.

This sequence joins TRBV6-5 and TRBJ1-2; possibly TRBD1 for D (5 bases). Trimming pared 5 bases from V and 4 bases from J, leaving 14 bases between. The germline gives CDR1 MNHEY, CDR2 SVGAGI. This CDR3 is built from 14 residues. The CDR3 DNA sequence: TGTGCCAGCAGTATTCGGGACGGCATCTATGGCTACACCTTC. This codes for CASSIRDGIYGYTF.

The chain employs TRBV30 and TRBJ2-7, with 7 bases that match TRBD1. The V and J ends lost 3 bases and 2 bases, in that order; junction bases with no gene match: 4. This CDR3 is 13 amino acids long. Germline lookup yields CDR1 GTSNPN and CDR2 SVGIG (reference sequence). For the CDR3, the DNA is TGTGCCTGGAGGAAGGGACAGACCTACGAGCAGTACTTC. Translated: CAWRKGQTYEQYF. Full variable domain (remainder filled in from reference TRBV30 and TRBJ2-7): SQTIHQWPATLVQPVGSPLSLECTVEGTSNPNLYWYRQAAGRGLQLLFYSVGIGQISSEVPQNLSASRPQDRQFILSSKKLLLSDSGFYLCAWRKGQTYEQYFGPGTRLTVT.

The CDR3 DNA follows: TGCGCCAGCAGCCAAGATAACAGGGCTGGGACTGAAGCTTTCTTT. This translates into CASSQDNRAGTEAFF. The rearrangement uses TRBV4-3 and TRBJ1-1; weak D call: TRBD1 (6 bases). Germline CDR1 LGHNA, CDR2 YSLEER. V was trimmed by 0 bases and J by 5 bases, leaving 13 bases between them. The CDR3 consists of 15 residues.

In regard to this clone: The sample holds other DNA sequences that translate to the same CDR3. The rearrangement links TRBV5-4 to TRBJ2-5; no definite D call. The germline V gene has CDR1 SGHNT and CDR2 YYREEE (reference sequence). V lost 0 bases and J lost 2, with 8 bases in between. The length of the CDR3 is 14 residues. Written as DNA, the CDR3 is TGTGCCAGCAGCTTGGCCCAGGTACAAGAGACCCAGTACTTC. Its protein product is CASSLAQVQETQYF.

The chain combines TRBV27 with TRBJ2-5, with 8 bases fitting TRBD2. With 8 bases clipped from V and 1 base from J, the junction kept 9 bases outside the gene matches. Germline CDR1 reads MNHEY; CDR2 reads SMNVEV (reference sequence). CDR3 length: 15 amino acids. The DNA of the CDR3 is TGTGCCAGCCTCCCGGGGGCGGGGGGCCAAGAGACCCAGTACTTC. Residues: CASLPGAGGQETQYF.

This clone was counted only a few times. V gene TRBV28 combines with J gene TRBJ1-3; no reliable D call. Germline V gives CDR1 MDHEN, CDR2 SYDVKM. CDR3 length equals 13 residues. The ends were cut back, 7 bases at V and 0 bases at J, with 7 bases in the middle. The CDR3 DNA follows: TGTGCCAGCACGTGGAGCTCTGGAAACACCATATATTTT. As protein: CASTWSSGNTIYF.

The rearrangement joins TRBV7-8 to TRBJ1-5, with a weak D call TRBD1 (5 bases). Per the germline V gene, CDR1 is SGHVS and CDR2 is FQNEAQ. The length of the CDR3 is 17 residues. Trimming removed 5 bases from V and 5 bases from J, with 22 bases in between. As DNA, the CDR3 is TGTGCCAGCAGCCGAACCACGGGCCGAGGGGACGATCAGCCCCAGCATTTT. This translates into CASSRTTGRGDDQPQHF. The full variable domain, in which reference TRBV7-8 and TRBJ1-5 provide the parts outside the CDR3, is GAGVSQSPRYKVAKRGQDVALRCDPISGHVSLFWYQQALGQGPEFLTYFQNEAQLDKSGLPSDRFFAERPEGSVSTLKIQRTQQEDSAVYLCASSRTTGRGDDQPQHFGDGTRLSIL.

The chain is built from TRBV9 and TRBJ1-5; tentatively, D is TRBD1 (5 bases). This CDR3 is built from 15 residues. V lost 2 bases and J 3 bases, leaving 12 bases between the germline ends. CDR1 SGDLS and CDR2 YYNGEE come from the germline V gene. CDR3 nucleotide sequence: TGTGCCAGCAGCGTGGGTCGGACAATCAATCAGCCCCAGCATTTT. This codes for CASSVGRTINQPQHF.

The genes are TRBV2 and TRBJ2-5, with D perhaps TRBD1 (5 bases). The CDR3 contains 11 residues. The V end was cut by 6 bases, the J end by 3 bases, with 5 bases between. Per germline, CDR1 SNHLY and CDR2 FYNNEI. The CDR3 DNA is TGTGCCAGCAGAGGGGAAGAGACCCAGTACTTC. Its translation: CASRGEETQYF.

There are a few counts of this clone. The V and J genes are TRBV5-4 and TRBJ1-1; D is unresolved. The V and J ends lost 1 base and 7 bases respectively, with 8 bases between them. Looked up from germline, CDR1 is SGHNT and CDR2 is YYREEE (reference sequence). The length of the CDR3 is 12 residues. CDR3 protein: CASSLYGVEAFF. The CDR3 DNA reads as TGTGCCAGCAGCTTGTATGGAGTTGAAGCTTTCTTT.

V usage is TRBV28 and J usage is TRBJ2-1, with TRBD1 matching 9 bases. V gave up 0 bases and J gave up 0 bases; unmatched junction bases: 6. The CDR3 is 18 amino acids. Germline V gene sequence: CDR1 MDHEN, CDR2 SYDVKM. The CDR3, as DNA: TGTGCCAGCAGTTTATGGGGGTTGGGACAGGGCTCCTACAATGAGCAGTTCTTC. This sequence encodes CASSLWGLGQGSYNEQFF. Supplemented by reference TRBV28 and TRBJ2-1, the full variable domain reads DVKVTQSSRYLVKRTGEKVFLECVQDMDHENMFWYRQDPGLGLRLIYFSYDVKMKEKGDIPEGYSVSREKKERFSLILESASTNQTSMYLCASSLWGLGQGSYNEQFFGPGTRLTVL.

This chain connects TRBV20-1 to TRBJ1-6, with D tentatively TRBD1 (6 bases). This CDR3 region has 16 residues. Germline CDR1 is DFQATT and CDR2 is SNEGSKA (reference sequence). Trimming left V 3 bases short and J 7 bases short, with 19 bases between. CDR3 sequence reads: CSASQGGGAGNSPLHF. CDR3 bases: TGCAGTGCTAGTCAGGGTGGGGGCGCGGGGAATTCACCCCTCCACTTT.

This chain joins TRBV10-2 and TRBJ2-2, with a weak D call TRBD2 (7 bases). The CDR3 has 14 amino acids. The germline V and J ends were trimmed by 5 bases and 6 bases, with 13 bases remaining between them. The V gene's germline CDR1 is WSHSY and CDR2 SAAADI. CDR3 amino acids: CASSTLGGPGELFF. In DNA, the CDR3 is TGCGCCAGCAGTACTCTCGGGGGGCCCGGGGAGCTGTTTTTT.

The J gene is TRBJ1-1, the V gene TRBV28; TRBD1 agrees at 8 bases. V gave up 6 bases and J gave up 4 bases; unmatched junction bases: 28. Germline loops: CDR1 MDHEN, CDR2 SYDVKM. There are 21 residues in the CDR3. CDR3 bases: TGTGCCAGCAGACCGTCCCACACAAAGGACACTTGGACAGGGCGGAGCACTGAAGCTTTCTTT. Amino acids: CASRPSHTKDTWTGRSTEAFF.

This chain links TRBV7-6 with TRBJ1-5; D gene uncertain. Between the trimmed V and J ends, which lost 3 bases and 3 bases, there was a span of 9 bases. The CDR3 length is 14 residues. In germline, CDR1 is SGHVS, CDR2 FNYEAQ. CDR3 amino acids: CASSFRPNNQPQHF. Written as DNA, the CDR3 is TGTGCCAGCAGCTTTCGACCGAACAATCAGCCCCAGCATTTT.